Listed below are T cell receptor beta chains from one sample, sequenced in a study of T cell responses to AZD1222 COVID-19 vaccine. TCRdb keeps only in-frame clones here, not all; method: immunoSEQ multiplex PCR. The data contain 150,000 or so clones, 90% of them singletons. Sequences were derived from peripheral blood, sampled 28 days after the second AZD1222 dose. The receptors come from an adult who received the AZD1222 COVID-19 vaccine. Both conserved end residues are trimmed from each CDR3. Each record gives: J gene, V gene, CDR3 protein.

j_gene: TRBJ1-2
v_gene: TRBV3-1/TRBV3-2
CDR3aa: ASSQGGARGYT

j_gene: TRBJ2-5
v_gene: TRBV6-5
CDR3aa: ASIETLKETQY

j_gene: TRBJ1-3
v_gene: TRBV3-1/TRBV3-2
CDR3aa: ASSQWDPGSGNTIY

j_gene: TRBJ2-7
v_gene: TRBV6-5
CDR3aa: ASSYSIQGSYEQY

j_gene: TRBJ2-1
v_gene: TRBV5-1
CDR3aa: ASRQRAGGTNEQF

j_gene: TRBJ1-2
v_gene: TRBV6-5
CDR3aa: ASSTGPSNYGYT

j_gene: TRBJ2-3
v_gene: TRBV6-2/TRBV6-3
CDR3aa: ASSLLTLTDTQY

j_gene: TRBJ1-3
v_gene: TRBV18
CDR3aa: ASSPEGSSGNTIY

j_gene: TRBJ1-6
v_gene: TRBV7-2
CDR3aa: ASSPVGPADSPLH

j_gene: TRBJ1-3
v_gene: TRBV28
CDR3aa: AGQGNRAGNTIY

j_gene: TRBJ1-1
v_gene: TRBV7-9
CDR3aa: AGTFSTEAF

j_gene: TRBJ1-5
v_gene: TRBV11-2
CDR3aa: ASSEQGAGNQPQH

j_gene: TRBJ2-7
v_gene: TRBV6-5
CDR3aa: ATQVSYEQY

j_gene: TRBJ2-7
v_gene: TRBV5-8
CDR3aa: ASSFSWDRPSYEQY

j_gene: TRBJ1-3
v_gene: TRBV19
CDR3aa: ASSIEGQGATYSGNTIY

j_gene: TRBJ1-4
v_gene: TRBV18
CDR3aa: ASSPRRAGRGTNEKLF

j_gene: TRBJ1-1
v_gene: TRBV6-2/TRBV6-3
CDR3aa: ASSYREHTEAF

j_gene: TRBJ1-1
v_gene: TRBV18
CDR3aa: ASSGGIEAF

j_gene: TRBJ1-1
v_gene: TRBV6-5
CDR3aa: ASIAGTEAF

j_gene: TRBJ2-5
v_gene: TRBV18
CDR3aa: ASSPGSQETQY

j_gene: TRBJ1-4
v_gene: TRBV28
CDR3aa: ASSLSRTGQELFNEKLF

j_gene: TRBJ2-3
v_gene: TRBV18
CDR3aa: ASSPGLLTDTQY

j_gene: TRBJ1-1
v_gene: TRBV11-2
CDR3aa: ASSSVGGTSTEAF

j_gene: TRBJ2-7
v_gene: TRBV5-1
CDR3aa: ASSLRGENYEQY